Below, one T cell receptor beta chain is given with its context. Its antigen is not known. TCRdb used MiXCR to reprocess the RT-PCR reads, holding one entry per CDR3 protein. The repertoire has 710,000 or so distinct CDR3 sequences, about 15% of them found once; the top ten carry roughly 10%. The data were taken from a study of response to subunit inactivated influenza vaccine. Study outcomes and limitations: The authors proposed limited new T cell recruitment per seasonal influenza vaccination.

The CDR3 is 17 residues long. Germline CDR1 is SEHNR and CDR2 is FQNEAQ (reference sequence). J lost 2 bases, V lost 4 bases, and 10 bases had no gene match. This chain links TRBV7-9 with TRBJ2-1; 8 bases align to TRBD1. This TCR was recovered from a man aged 50 or older who received an inactivated influenza vaccine. Sequenced here: PBMCs from blood, sampled 11 to 12 days after vaccination. This chain's CDR3 is CASSSRQGLITYNEQFF. The CDR3 nucleotides are TGTGCCAGCAGCTCCAGACAGGGGTTAATCACCTACAATGAGCAGTTCTTC.